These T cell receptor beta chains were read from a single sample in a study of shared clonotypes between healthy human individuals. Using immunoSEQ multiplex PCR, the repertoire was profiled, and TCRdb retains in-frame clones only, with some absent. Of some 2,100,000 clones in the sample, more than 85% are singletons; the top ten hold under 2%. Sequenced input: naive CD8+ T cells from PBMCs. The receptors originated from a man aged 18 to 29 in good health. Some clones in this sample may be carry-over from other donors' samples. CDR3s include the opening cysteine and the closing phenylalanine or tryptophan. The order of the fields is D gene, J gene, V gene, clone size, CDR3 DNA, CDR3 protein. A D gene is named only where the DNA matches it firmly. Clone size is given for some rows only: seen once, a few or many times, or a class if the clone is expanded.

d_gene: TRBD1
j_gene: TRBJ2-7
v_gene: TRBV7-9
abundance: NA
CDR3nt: TGTGCCAGCAGCCCCCCGGGACAGGCCCTCGAGCAGTACTTC
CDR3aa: CASSPPGQALEQYF

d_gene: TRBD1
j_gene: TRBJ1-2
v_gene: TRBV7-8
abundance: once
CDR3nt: TGTGCCAGCAGACCGACAGGGACCTATGGCTACACCTTC
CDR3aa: CASRPTGTYGYTF

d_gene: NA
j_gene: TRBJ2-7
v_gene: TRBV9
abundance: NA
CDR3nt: TGTGCCAGCAGCCGAGTCGACAGGTCCTACGAGCAGTACTTC
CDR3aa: CASSRVDRSYEQYF

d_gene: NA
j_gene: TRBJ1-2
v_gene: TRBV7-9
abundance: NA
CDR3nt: TGTGCCAGCAGCTTTGGGGCCGGGGGCTACACCTTC
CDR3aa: CASSFGAGGYTF

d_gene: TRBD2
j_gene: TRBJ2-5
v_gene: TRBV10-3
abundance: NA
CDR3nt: TGTGCCATCAGTGAGTCGAGCCTAGCGGGAGTGTGGAACTTC
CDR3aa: CAISESSLAGVWNF

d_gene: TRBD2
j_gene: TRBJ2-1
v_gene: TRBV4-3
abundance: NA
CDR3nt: TGCGCCAGCAGGATCTCGACTAGCGGGATCTACAATGAGCAGTTCTTC
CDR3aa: CASRISTSGIYNEQFF

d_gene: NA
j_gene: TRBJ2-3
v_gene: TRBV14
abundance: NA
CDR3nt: TGTGCCAGCAGCCAAGGGATAGATGGGGATACGCAGTATTTT
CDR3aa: CASSQGIDGDTQYF

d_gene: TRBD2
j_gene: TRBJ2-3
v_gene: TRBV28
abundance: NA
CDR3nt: TGTGCCAGCAGCCCCGGGACTATTGAAGGGGATACGCAGTATTTT
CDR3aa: CASSPGTIEGDTQYF

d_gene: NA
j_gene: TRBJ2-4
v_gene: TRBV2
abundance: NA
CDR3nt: TGTGCCAGCAGGACGCAAGGGGCCCCGATCAAAAACATTCAGTACTTC
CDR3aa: CASRTQGAPIKNIQYF

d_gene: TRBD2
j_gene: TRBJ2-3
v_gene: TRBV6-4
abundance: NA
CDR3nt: TGTGCCAGCAGTGGCTTAGCGGGGGCCACAGATACGCAGTATTTT
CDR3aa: CASSGLAGATDTQYF

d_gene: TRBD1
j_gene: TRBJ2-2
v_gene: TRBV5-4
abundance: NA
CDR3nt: TGTGCCAGCAGCTCGGGACAGGGGATGTCAGTAAACACCGGGGAGCTGTTTTTT
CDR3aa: CASSSGQGMSVNTGELFF

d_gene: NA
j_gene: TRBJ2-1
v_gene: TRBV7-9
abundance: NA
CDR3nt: TGTGCCAGCAGCACCCATAGCGGAACCAAGGGATACAATGAGCAGTTCTTC
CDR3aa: CASSTHSGTKGYNEQFF

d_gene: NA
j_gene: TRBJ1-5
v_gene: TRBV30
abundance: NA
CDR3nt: TGTGCCTGGAGCTTTCGGGGTGCGACTCAGCCCCAGCATTTT
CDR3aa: CAWSFRGATQPQHF

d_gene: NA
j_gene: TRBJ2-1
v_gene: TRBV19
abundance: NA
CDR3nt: TGTGCCAGTACCCCGGGGGCGAATGAGCAGTTCTTC
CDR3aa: CASTPGANEQFF

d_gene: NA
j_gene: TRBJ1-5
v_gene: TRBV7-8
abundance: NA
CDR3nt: TGTGCCAGCAGCTTAGCGACAGCCTATCAGCCCCAGCATTTT
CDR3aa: CASSLATAYQPQHF

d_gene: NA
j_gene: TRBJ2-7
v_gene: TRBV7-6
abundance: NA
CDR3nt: TGTGCCAGCAGCTCCTTGACTAGCTCCTACGAGCAGTACTTC
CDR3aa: CASSSLTSSYEQYF

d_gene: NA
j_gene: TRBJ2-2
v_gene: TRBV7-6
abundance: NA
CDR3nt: TGTGCCAGCAGCTACGGGACTTACACCGGGGAGCTGTTTTTT
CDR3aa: CASSYGTYTGELFF

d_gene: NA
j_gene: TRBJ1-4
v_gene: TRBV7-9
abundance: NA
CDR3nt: TGTGCCAGCAGCCCAGGTCGGGGACGGGGGGAAAAACTGTTTTTT
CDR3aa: CASSPGRGRGEKLFF

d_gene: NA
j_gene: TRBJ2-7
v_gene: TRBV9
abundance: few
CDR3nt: TGTGCCAGCAGCGTAGGCAGTTCCTACGAGCAGTACTTC
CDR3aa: CASSVGSSYEQYF

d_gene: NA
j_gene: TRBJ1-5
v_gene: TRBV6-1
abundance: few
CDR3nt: TGTGCCAGCACTAGGACAGCCAATAGCAATCAGCCCCAGCATTTT
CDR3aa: CASTRTANSNQPQHF

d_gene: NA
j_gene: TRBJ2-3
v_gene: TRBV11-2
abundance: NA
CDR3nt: TGTGCCAGCAGCCCGCCTGGGGCAGGGACAGATACGCAGTATTTT
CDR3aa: CASSPPGAGTDTQYF

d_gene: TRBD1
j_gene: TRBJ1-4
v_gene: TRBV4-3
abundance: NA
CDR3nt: TGCGCCAGCAGCCCCGGGACAGGCGACAAACTGTTTTTT
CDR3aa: CASSPGTGDKLFF

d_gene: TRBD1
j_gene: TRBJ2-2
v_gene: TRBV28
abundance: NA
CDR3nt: TGTGCCAGCAGTTTATGGGGGACAGGGACCACCGGGGAGCTGTTTTTT
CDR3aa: CASSLWGTGTTGELFF

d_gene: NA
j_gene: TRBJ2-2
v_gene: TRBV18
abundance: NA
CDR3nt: TGTGCCAGCTCACCACGACCATCAATAAAGAACACCGGGGAGCTGTTTTTT
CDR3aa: CASSPRPSIKNTGELFF

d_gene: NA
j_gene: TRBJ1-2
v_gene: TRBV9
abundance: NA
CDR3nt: TGTGCCAGCAGCGTATTCGGGGGTAACTATGGCTACACCTTC
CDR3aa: CASSVFGGNYGYTF

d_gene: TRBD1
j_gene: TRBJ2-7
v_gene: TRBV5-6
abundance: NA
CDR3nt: TGTGCCAGCAGCTTGGCCTCAGGGGGCGCAAGGAACGAGCAGTACTTC
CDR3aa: CASSLASGGARNEQYF

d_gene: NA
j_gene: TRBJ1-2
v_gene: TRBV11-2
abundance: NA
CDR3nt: TGTGCCAGCAGCTTACGGGGGGCGAACTATGGCTACACCTTC
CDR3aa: CASSLRGANYGYTF

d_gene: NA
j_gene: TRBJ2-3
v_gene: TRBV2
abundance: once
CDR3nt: TGTGCCAGCAAGATTAGTGCCGGGCTGCCTTTCACAGATACGCAGTATTTT
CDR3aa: CASKISAGLPFTDTQYF

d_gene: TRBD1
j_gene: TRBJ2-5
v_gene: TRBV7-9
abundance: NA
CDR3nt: TGTGCCAGCAGCTTAACAGGGGTGAGGGAGACCCAGTACTTC
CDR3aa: CASSLTGVRETQYF

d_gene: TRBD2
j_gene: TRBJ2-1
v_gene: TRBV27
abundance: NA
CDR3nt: TGTGCCAGCAGTTTAAGTAGCGGGAGCTCCTACAATGAGCAGTTCTTC
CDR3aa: CASSLSSGSSYNEQFF

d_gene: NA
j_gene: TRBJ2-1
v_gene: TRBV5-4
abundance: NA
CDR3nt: TGTGCCAGCAGCTTTGGGAATGAGCAGTTCTTC
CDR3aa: CASSFGNEQFF

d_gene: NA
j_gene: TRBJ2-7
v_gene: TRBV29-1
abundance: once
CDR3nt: TGCAGCGTTGTGATTCCTTTGGCTAACTACGAGCAGTACTTC
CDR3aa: CSVVIPLANYEQYF

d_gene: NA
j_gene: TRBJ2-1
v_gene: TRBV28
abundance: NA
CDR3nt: TGTGCACTCGGGCAGGTTTCGATCAATGAGCAGTTCTTC
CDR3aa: CALGQVSINEQFF

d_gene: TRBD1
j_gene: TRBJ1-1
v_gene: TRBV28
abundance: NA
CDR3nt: TGTGCCAGCAGTTTACTCAGGGGGAGGACTGAAGCTTTCTTT
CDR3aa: CASSLLRGRTEAFF

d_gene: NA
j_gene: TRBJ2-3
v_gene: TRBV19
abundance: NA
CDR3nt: TGTGCCAGTAGTGTGACAGTTACTCAGGGGCAGTATTTT
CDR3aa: CASSVTVTQGQYF

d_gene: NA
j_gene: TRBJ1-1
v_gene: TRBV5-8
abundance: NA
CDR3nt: TGTGCCAGCAGCTTGGCCGGAAGGGGCACTGAAGCTTTCTTT
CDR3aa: CASSLAGRGTEAFF

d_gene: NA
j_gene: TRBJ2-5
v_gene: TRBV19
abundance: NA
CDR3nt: TGTGCCAGTAGTCACCCCACAGAGCCCGGAAAAGAGACCCAGTACTTC
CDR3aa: CASSHPTEPGKETQYF

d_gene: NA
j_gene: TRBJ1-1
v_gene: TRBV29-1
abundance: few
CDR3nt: TGCAGCGTTAGGGACGGTGAAGCTTTCTTT
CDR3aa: CSVRDGEAFF

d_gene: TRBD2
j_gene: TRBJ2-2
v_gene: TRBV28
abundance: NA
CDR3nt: TGTGCCAGCCTCGACGCGGGAGACACCGGGGAGCTGTTTTTT
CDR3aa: CASLDAGDTGELFF

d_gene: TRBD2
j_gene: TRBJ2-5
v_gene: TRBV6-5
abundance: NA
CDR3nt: TGTGCCAGCAGTTACCTGGGACTAGCGGGAGCTGAGACCCAGTACTTC
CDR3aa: CASSYLGLAGAETQYF

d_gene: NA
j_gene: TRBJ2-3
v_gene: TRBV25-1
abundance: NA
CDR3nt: TGTGCCAGCAGTGAACTGCGGGGGCAGGGAGATACGCAGTATTTT
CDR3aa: CASSELRGQGDTQYF

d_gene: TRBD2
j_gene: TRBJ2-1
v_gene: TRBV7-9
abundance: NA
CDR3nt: TGTGCCAGCAGGCCGCCGGGACTAGTAAATTTCCATGAGCAGTTCTTC
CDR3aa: CASRPPGLVNFHEQFF

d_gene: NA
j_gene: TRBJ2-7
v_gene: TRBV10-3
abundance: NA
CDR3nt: TGTGCCATCAGTGAGTCGCGGAGCTCCTACGAGCAGTACTTC
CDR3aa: CAISESRSSYEQYF

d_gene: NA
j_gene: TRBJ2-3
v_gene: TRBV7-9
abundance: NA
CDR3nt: TGTGCCAGCAGCCCGACTAGCACAGATACGCAGTATTTT
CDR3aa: CASSPTSTDTQYF

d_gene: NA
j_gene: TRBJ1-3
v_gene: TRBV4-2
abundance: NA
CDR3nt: TGTGCCAGCAGCCAGGAGGGACGGACCATATATTTT
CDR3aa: CASSQEGRTIYF

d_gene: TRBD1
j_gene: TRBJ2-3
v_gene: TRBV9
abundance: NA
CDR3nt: TGTGCCAGCAGCACCGGGACAGCTCTATCTTCGGATACGCAGTATTTT
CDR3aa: CASSTGTALSSDTQYF

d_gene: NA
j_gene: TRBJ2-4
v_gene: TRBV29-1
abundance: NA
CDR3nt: TGCAGCGTTGAAGGCCGTCCGGGACAACTAGCCAAAAACATTCAGTACTTC
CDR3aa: CSVEGRPGQLAKNIQYF

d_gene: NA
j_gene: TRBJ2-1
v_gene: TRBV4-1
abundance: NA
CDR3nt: TGCGCCAGCAGCCAAGTGGTTCTGGATGAGCAGTTCTTC
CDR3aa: CASSQVVLDEQFF

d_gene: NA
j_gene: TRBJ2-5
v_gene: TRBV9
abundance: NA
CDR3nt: TGTGCCAGCAGCGTAGCCCCACAGAGGGCGTCTGAAAAAGAGACCCAGTACTTC
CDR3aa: CASSVAPQRASEKETQYF

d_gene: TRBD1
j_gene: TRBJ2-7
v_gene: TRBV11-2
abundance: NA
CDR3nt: TGTGCCAGCAGCCTCGGGACAGGGGGCTACGAGCAGTACTTC
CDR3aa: CASSLGTGGYEQYF

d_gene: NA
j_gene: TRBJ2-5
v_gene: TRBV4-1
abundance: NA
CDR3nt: TGCGCCAGCAGCCAAGGTTCGCAAGAGACCCAGTACTTC
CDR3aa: CASSQGSQETQYF

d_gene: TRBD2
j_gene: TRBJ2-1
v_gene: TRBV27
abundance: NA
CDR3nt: TGTGCCAGCACCCAAAGTCATAGATTGACTAGCGGGAGTAAGGAGCAGTTCTTC
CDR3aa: CASTQSHRLTSGSKEQFF

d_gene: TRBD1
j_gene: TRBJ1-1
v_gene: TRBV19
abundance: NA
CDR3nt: TGTGCCAGTAGTCGACAGGGTCATTTGGGTGAAGCTTTCTTT
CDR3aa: CASSRQGHLGEAFF

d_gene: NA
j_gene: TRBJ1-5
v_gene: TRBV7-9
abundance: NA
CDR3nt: TGTGCCAGCAGCTTAGACAGGGACAATCAGCCTCAGCATTTT
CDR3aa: CASSLDRDNQPQHF

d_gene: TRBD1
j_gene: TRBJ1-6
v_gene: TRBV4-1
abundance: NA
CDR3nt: TGCGCCAGCAGCCTTCCGGGACAGTTTAATTCACCCCTCCACTTT
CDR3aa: CASSLPGQFNSPLHF

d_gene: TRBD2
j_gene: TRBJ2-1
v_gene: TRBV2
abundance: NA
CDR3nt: TGTGCCAGCAGTGCCGAGCGGGGGAGGCGGATTACCTATGAGCAGTTCTTC
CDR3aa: CASSAERGRRITYEQFF